The present T cell receptor beta chain was sequenced within a study of shared clonotypes between healthy human individuals. CDR1 is LNHDA, CDR2 SQIVND, per germline (reference sequence). The CDR3 is 14 amino acids. V trimming: 4 bases; J trimming: 9 bases; junction bases outside the gene matches: 8. Clones were read by immunoSEQ multiplex PCR, and TCRdb kept only the in-frame ones, dropping some. The table lists a few million clones, 85% to 95% of them singletons. Sequenced input: naive CD4+ T cells from PBMCs. Documented subset: CD45RA+ positively selected. This sequence joins TRBV19 and TRBJ2-1, with TRBD1 matching 8 bases. This clonotype was obtained from a man between 18 and 29 years old in good health. Some clones in this sample may be carry-over from other donors' samples. The CDR3 loop is CASSTTGAGGEQFF. In DNA form, the CDR3 reads TGTGCCAGTAGTACGACAGGGGCCGGCGGTGAGCAGTTCTTC.